This T cell receptor (beta chain) was captured by sequencing in a study of response to subunit inactivated influenza vaccine. Study results and limitations: Every seasonal influenza vaccination brings in few new T cells, the authors suggested.

This CDR3 contains 15 residues. With V trimmed by 1 base and J by 5 bases, 6 bases remained unmatched. The germline V gene encodes CDR1 LGHNA and CDR2 YSLEER. This clonotype was detected ten times or more. Its antigen is as yet unknown. TCRdb re-called the RT-PCR reads through MiXCR, storing one row per CDR3 protein. This sample has 300,000 to 350,000 distinct CDR3 sequences, with over 20% found just once. The chain combines TRBV4-3 with TRBJ1-2, with 8 bases that match TRBD1. Here the sequenced sample was PBMCs from blood, taken about 20 months after vaccination. The source of this sequence is a man aged 45 to 75 who received an inactivated influenza vaccine. CDR3 coding DNA: TGCGCCAGCAGCCAAGGGACAGGGTATCCGTATGGCTACACCTTC. It specifies CASSQGTGYPYGYTF.